This TCR beta chain was retrieved from a study of blood T cell repertoires in COVID-19. Study background: The samples span acute and convalescent COVID-19 from the United States, Italy and Spain. Nucleic acid was either cDNA or gDNA, and it came from T cells, B-cell-depleted T cells, or PBMCs.

Per the study methods: Scientists estimated how many nucleated cells there were by amplifying reference gene primers. Assay: immunoSEQ multiplex PCR; the TCRdb copy retains only in-frame clones and omits some. V, J and clone size reflect that table, while D and trimming were determined from the DNA. The sample has 150,000 to 200,000 clones, around 80% seen once. CDR1 MNHNS and CDR2 SASEGT come from the germline V gene. The V end lost 2 bases, the J end lost 4 bases, and 12 bases lay between the germline ends. The CDR3 has 15 amino acids. The sample taken for sequencing was peripheral blood. V gene TRBV6-1 combines with J gene TRBJ2-1; TRBD2 is a possible D gene (6 bases). The origin of this receptor is a man aged 55-75 years with acute or convalescent COVID-19. Here the CDR3 reads CASSESGTPYNEQFF. The CDR3 coding sequence is TGTGCCAGCAGTGAATCCGGGACTCCATACAATGAGCAGTTCTTC.